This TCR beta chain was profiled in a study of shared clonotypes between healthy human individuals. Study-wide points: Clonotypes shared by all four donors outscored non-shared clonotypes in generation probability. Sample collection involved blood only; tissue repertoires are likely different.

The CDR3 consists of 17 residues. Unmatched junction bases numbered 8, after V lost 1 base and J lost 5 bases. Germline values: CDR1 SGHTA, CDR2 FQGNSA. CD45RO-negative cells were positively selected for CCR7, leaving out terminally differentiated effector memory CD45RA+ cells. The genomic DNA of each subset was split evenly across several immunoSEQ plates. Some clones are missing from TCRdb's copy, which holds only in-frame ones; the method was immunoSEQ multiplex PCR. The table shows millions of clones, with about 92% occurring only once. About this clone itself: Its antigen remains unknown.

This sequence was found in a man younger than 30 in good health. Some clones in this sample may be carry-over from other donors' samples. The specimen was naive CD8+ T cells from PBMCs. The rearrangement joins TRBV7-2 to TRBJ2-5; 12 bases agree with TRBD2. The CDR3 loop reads CASSLGLAGGLGETQYF. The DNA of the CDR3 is TGTGCCAGCAGCTTAGGGCTAGCGGGAGGGTTGGGGGAGACCCAGTACTTC.